This entry lists 30 T cell receptor beta chains sequenced from one sample in a study of tumor and adjacent non-tumor tissue in lung cancer. A modified ARM-PCR protocol with three rounds of nested PCR amplified TCRbeta. TCRdb processed the multiplex PCR reads anew with MiXCR; each CDR3 protein has one entry. The repertoire consists of 90,000 to 130,000 distinct CDR3 sequences, with 84% occurring once and the leading ten covering approximately 22%. No cell sorting was done before RNA was extracted from the tissue. The sequenced material came from lung tumor tissue. These receptors came from a man aged 70 or older with non-small cell lung cancer.

In the case of this clonotype: One end of the junction is discordant with germline, which a read error may explain. The chain has TRBV6-5 and TRBJ1-2; 8 bases line up with TRBD1. This CDR3 is built from 16 residues. Germline V lookup: CDR1 MNHEY, CDR2 SVGAGI. CDR3 in DNA: TGTGCCACCAGTTACCTAACGGGACAGGCTGACTATGGCTACACCTTC. The encoded protein is CATSYLTGQADYGYTF.

A note on this clonotype: At one boundary the junction diverges from the germline segment, which might be a read error. The J gene is TRBJ2-5, the V gene TRBV29-1; no clear D gene. The CDR3 runs 16 residues. Germline V gives CDR1 SQVTM, CDR2 ANQGSEA. The CDR3 DNA reads TGTAGTGCCAAGCCCTACCTCCAGCCAGGTCAAGAGATCCAGTACTTC. Its protein product is CSAKPYLQPGQEIQYF. The full variable domain, completed using reference TRBV29-1 and TRBJ2-5, is SAVISQKPSRDICQRGTSLTIQCQVDSQVTMMFWYRQQPGQSLTLIATANQGSEATYESGFVIDKFPISRPNLTFSTLTVSNMSPEDSSIYLCSAKPYLQPGQEIQYFGPGTRLLVL.

The chain combines TRBV7-9 with TRBJ1-2; TRBD1 is a possible D gene (6 bases). The CDR3 loop spans 16 amino acids. Germline CDR1 SEHNR, CDR2 FQNEAQ (reference sequence). Trimming removed 5 bases at V and 8 bases at J, with 24 bases between. CDR3 DNA: TGTGCCAGCAGCCCCCGTAGGTTACAGGGTCTTAGCGGCTACACCTTC. This encodes CASSPRRLQGLSGYTF.

V and J are TRBV6-4 and TRBJ2-2; 10 nucleotides agree with TRBD2. Per the germline V gene, CDR1 is MRHNA and CDR2 is SNTAGT. V lost 7 bases to trimming and J lost 3 bases; unmatched junction nucleotides: 5. The CDR3 contains 15 residues. CDR3 residues: CASNRTSGDTGELFF. CDR3 DNA: TGTGCCAGCAATAGGACTAGCGGAGACACCGGGGAGCTGTTTTTT.

The chain uses TRBV6-6 and TRBJ2-7; D gene ambiguous. Germline CDR1 MNHNY, CDR2 SVGAGI (reference sequence). This CDR3 is built from 14 residues. The CDR3 DNA reads TGTGCTAGTAGTTCCAACAGTGGATCCTACGAGCAGTACTTC. This translates into CASSSNSGSYEQYF.

On this clonotype itself: One end of the junction fails to match germline, which may point to a read error. V and J are TRBV5-6 and TRBJ2-6; perhaps D is TRBD1 or TRBD2 (7 bases each). The germline CDR1 and CDR2 sequences are SGHDT and YYEEEE. This CDR3 spans 18 amino acids. The CDR3 bases are TGTGTCAGCAGCCCGAGACAGGGAGGGACCTCTGGGGCCAACGTCCTGACTTTC. Protein: CVSSPRQGGTSGANVLTF.

The CDR3 bases are TGTGCCAGCAGCCTCCGGGACTTCACAGATACGCAGTATTTT. It specifies CASSLRDFTDTQYF. This chain joins TRBV14 and TRBJ2-3, with a tentative D call TRBD2 (6 bases). The CDR3 extends over 14 amino acids. Germline loops: CDR1 SGHDN, CDR2 FVKESK. V lost 4 bases, J lost 2 bases, and 10 bases lay in between.

J is TRBJ2-6 and V is TRBV28; D unresolved. With 4 bases removed from V and 5 bases from J, the gap between germline ends came to 27 bases. Germline V gene sequence: CDR1 MDHEN, CDR2 SYDVKM. CDR3 length: 20 amino acids. CDR3: CASSYGGYSWIRRRANVLTF. CDR3 sequence (DNA): TGTGCCAGCAGTTACGGCGGCTACTCCTGGATACGCAGGAGGGCCAACGTCCTGACTTTC.

Regarding this clonotype: The CDR3 does not end in the conserved phenylalanine or tryptophan, so this is likely a read error. It is unclear where the CDR3 begins or ends on the DNA, so no DNA is shown, and the CDR3 is as TCRdb lists it. The rearrangement links TRBV14 to TRBJ2-3. Per the germline V gene, CDR1 is SGHDN and CDR2 is FVKESK. Both ends counted, the CDR3 spans 11 residues. The chain's CDR3 is CASSQRTTQYL.

As concerns this clonotype: Sequence at one end of the junction differs from germline and may be a read error. The chain joins TRBV30 to TRBJ2-7; D not resolved. CDR1 is GTSNPN, CDR2 SVGIG, per germline (reference sequence). This CDR3 is 13 amino acids long. The CDR3 sequence is CTWSPTGYYEQYF. The DNA for the CDR3 is TGTACCTGGAGTCCAACGGGCTACTATGAGCAGTACTTC.

The V call is TRBV29-1, the J call TRBJ2-7, with TRBD2 as a possible D gene (5 bases). Germline V gene data show CDR1 as SQVTM and CDR2 as ANQGSEA. The CDR3 contains 14 residues. V dropped 8 bases and J dropped 5 bases, with 22 bases sitting between them. The CDR3 coding sequence is TGCAGCCTTGTCCGGACTGGTTTGAGGGACGAGCAGTACTTC. Translation gives CSLVRTGLRDEQYF.

A few counts support this clonotype. The chain has TRBV18 and TRBJ2-3; D possibly matches TRBD1 or TRBD2 (5 bases each). The CDR3 runs 14 residues. Per the germline V gene, CDR1 is KGHSH and CDR2 is LQKENI. The V gene lost 3 bases and the J gene lost 1 base, with 8 bases spanning the gap. The CDR3 DNA follows: TGTGCCAGCTCACCGGTGGGGGGCACAGATACGCAGTATTTT. Translation gives CASSPVGGTDTQYF.

With respect to this clonotype: This may be a read error, as it is one base from a much larger clone. V is TRBV5-6 and J is TRBJ2-7, with 10 bases matching TRBD2. The length of the CDR3 is 15 residues. The ends lost 4 bases at V and 3 bases at J; junction bases unmatched: 7. Germline values: CDR1 SGHDT, CDR2 YYEEEE. CDR3 in amino acids: CASSLGTSVVYEQYF. DNA of the CDR3: TGTGCCAGCAGCCTGGGGACTAGCGTGGTCTACGAGCAGTACTTC.

This clonotype was recorded once. The junction departs from germline at one end; a sequencing error may be responsible. The V call is TRBV4-1, the J call TRBJ2-3; D uncertain. Germline V gene data show CDR1 as MGHRA and CDR2 as YSYEKL. There are 16 residues in the CDR3. CDR3: CASSQGVQSSTDTQFF. The CDR3 DNA sequence: TGCGCCAGTAGCCAAGGTGTACAGAGTAGCACAGATACGCAGTTTTTT.

As for this clonotype: The junction and the germline gene differ at one end; a read error may be behind it. The chain uses TRBV5-4 and TRBJ1-1; 7 positions agree with TRBD1. This CDR3 is 17 amino acids long. In germline, CDR1 is SGHNT, CDR2 YYREEE (reference sequence). The chain's CDR3 is CASSTTGVAPGNTEAFF. CDR3 nucleotide sequence: TGTGCTAGCAGCACTACAGGGGTTGCACCCGGGAACACTGAAGCTTTCTTT.

Of note for this clonotype: One end of the junction is discordant with germline, which a read error may explain. The chain uses TRBV10-2 and TRBJ2-3; TRBD2 is a possible D gene (5 bases). Germline V lookup: CDR1 WSHSY, CDR2 SAAADI. The CDR3 is 15 residues long. The CDR3 is CASSESGVNTDTQCF. CDR3 nucleotides: TGCGCCAGCAGTGAGAGCGGCGTTAACACAGATACGCAGTGTTTT.

A note on this clonotype: One junction end disagrees with the germline gene, perhaps due to a read error. The chain joins TRBV7-9 to TRBJ1-6; no reliable D call. The V gene's germline CDR1 is SEHNR and CDR2 FQNEAQ (reference sequence). CDR3 length: 15 residues. This CDR3 reads CASTLGIEVYSPLHF. CDR3 sequence (DNA): TGTGCCAGCACCTTAGGGATAGAGGTTTATTCACCCCTCCACTTT.

This clonotype was counted many times. The J gene is TRBJ1-6, the V gene TRBV20-1, with 9 nucleotides matching TRBD1. V was pared by 4 bases and J by 10 bases, with 11 bases of the junction left unmatched. CDR3 length equals 15 residues. Germline CDR1 DFQATT, CDR2 SNEGSKA (reference sequence). CDR3 in amino acids: CSAKTGGIFRSPLHF. The CDR3 DNA is TGCAGTGCTAAGACAGGGGGAATTTTTCGGTCACCCCTCCACTTT.

CDR3 sequence reads: CASSLGGGITDTQYF. The CDR3 DNA reads as TGTGCCAGCAGCTTAGGGGGAGGGATCACAGATACGCAGTATTTT. The genes are TRBV11-2 and TRBJ2-3; 7 bases are a match to TRBD2. V lost 1 base to trimming and J lost 2 bases; unmatched junction nucleotides: 3. This CDR3 has 15 amino acids. Germline loops: CDR1 SGHAT, CDR2 FQNNGV.

For this clonotype: The junction does not match germline at one end; this may be a read error. The chain uses TRBV10-1 and TRBJ2-1; no firm D call. From germline, CDR1 is WNHNN and CDR2 SYGVQD (reference sequence). The CDR3 covers 15 residues. The CDR3 bases are TGCGCCTGCAGTGAACGTTCAAGGCTAGGCAATGAGCAGTTCTTC. The encoded protein is CACSERSRLGNEQFF.

V usage is TRBV20-1 and J usage is TRBJ1-1; D remains unclear. The germline CDR1 and CDR2 sequences are DFQATT and SNEGSKA (reference sequence). CDR3 size: 17 residues. V was trimmed by 0 bases and J by 1 base, leaving 18 bases between them. For the CDR3, the DNA is TGCAGTGCTAGAGATGGCGAGAAAGGGAACTCGAACACTGAAGCTTTCTTT. Protein: CSARDGEKGNSNTEAFF.

This clonotype was picked up a small number of times. This chain links TRBV29-1 with TRBJ2-3; 8 bases match TRBD1. The germline V gene encodes CDR1 SQVTM and CDR2 ANQGSEA. The CDR3 consists of 12 residues. Here the CDR3 reads CITRGPLDTQYF. The CDR3 region has the DNA TGCATTACCAGGGGGCCTTTGGATACGCAGTATTTT.

Turning to this clonotype: One end of the junction varies from germline; a read error may be responsible. The chain employs TRBV4-2 and TRBJ2-3, with 9 bases lining up with TRBD2. The germline V gene has CDR1 LGHNA and CDR2 YNFKEQ. The CDR3 spans 16 residues. CDR3 loop: CVSSRETSGRTDTQYF. For the CDR3, the DNA is TGTGTCAGCAGCCGTGAGACTAGCGGACGCACAGATACGCAGTATTTT.

Turning to this clonotype: Lacking the conserved final phenylalanine or tryptophan, this CDR3 likely reflects a read error. The limits of the CDR3 on the DNA are not certain, so only TCRdb's listed CDR3 is given. CDR3 region: CSVEGFPAYTYL. The rearrangement links TRBV29-1 to TRBJ2-5; the tabulated D call, TRBD1, remains unverified against the DNA. The CDR3 spans 12 residues, counting both ends. Looked up from germline, CDR1 is SQVTM and CDR2 is ANQGSEA.

The gene calls are TRBV6-5 and TRBJ2-7; D possibly corresponds to TRBD2 (6 bases). V was clipped by 9 bases and J by 7 bases, with 28 bases between them. Germline V CDR1 and CDR2: MNHEY, SVGAGI. This CDR3 region has 16 residues. The CDR3 reads CARCYSTGLNSGEQYF. The CDR3, as DNA: TGTGCCAGATGTTACTCTACGGGACTTAATTCGGGGGAGCAGTACTTC.

The chain joins TRBV12-3 or TRBV12-4 to TRBJ1-2, with a possible D match to TRBD1 (5 bases). The CDR3 has 15 amino acids. The chain's CDR3 is CGSSLLTEFGYGYTF. The DNA of the CDR3 is TGTGGTAGCAGTTTATTGACAGAGTTTGGCTATGGCTACACCTTC.

This clonotype was counted once. At one boundary the junction diverges from the germline segment, which might be a read error. The chain has TRBV6-5 and TRBJ1-2; D not resolved. This CDR3 comprises 15 residues. Germline-derived CDR1 and CDR2 are MNHEY and SVGAGI. CDR3 region: CTSSYSKHVNYDYTF. The CDR3, as DNA: TGTACCAGCAGTTACTCCAAACATGTTAACTATGACTACACCTTC.

As concerns this clonotype: Since no conserved phenylalanine or tryptophan closes the CDR3, a read error is the likely cause. The chain uses TRBV6-6 and TRBJ2-7; tentative D call: TRBD2 (7 bases). This CDR3 spans 14 amino acids. With 8 bases removed from V and 9 bases from J, the gap between germline ends came to 23 bases. The germline gives CDR1 MNHNY, CDR2 SVGAGI (reference sequence). CDR3 nucleotide sequence: TGTGCCAGCGGGGGGGACGGACAGATCTATGGGCAGTACCTC. Its protein is CASGGDGQIYGQYL.

Concerning this clonotype itself: Sequence at one end of the junction differs from germline and may be a read error. The chain couples TRBV14 to TRBJ2-2; 8 nucleotides align to TRBD2. CDR1 is SGHDN and CDR2 is FVKESK in the germline V gene. The CDR3 covers 16 residues. The chain's CDR3 is CGSRRTSGANTGGLFF. The CDR3 coding sequence is TGTGGCAGTAGGCGAACTAGCGGAGCGAACACCGGGGGGCTGTTTTTT.

This clonotype was counted a single time. Germline and junction disagree at one end, which may indicate a read error. The rearrangement uses TRBV6-1 and TRBJ2-2; D is possibly TRBD2 (5 bases). The CDR3 is 15 residues long. Germline CDR1 is MNHNS and CDR2 is SASEGT. DNA for the CDR3: TGTGCCAGCAAACCCCATAAGGGAAGCACCGGGGAACTGTTTTTT. It encodes CASKPHKGSTGELFF.